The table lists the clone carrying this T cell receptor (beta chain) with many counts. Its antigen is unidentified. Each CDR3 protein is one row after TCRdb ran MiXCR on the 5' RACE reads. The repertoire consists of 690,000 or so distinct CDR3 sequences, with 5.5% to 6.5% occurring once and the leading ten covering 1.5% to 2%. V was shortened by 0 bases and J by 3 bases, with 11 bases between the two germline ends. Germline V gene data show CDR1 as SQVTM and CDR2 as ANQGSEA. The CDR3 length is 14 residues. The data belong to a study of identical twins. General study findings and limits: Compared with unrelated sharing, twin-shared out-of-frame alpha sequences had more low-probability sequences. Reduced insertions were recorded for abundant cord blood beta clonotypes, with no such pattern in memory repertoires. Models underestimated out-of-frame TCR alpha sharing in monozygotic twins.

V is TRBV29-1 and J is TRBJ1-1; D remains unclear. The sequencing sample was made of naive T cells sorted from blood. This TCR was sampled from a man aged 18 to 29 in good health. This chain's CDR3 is CSVEDLDGYTEAFF. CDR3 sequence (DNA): TGCAGCGTTGAAGACCTCGACGGGTACACTGAAGCTTTCTTT.